This entry lists 30 T cell receptor beta chains sequenced from one sample in a study of shared clonotypes between healthy human individuals. Profiling relied on immunoSEQ multiplex PCR, and the TCRdb table lists in-frame clones only, not all of them. The table records about a million clones, around 74% of them present only once. Sequenced input: memory CD4+ T cells sorted from blood. As for subset: CD45RA-negative fraction. These receptors came from a man between 18 and 29 years old in good health.

The chain links TRBV19 to TRBJ1-1; possibly TRBD1 for D (5 bases). Germline values: CDR1 LNHDA, CDR2 SQIVND (reference sequence). This CDR3 comprises 16 residues. V was pared by 5 bases and J by 0 bases, with 16 bases between. The CDR3 region has the DNA TGTGCCAGTAGTTTAAAAGGACACTCGCTGAACACTGAAGCTTTCTTT. Translation gives CASSLKGHSLNTEAFF.

This sequence joins TRBV7-9 and TRBJ2-1, with D tentatively TRBD2 (6 bases). Trimming removed 5 bases from V and 1 base from J, with 6 bases in between. The germline CDR1 and CDR2 sequences are SEHNR and FQNEAQ (reference sequence). The CDR3 is 13 amino acids. The CDR3 sequence: CASSGLSYNEQFF. CDR3 coding DNA: TGTGCCAGCAGCGGACTATCCTACAATGAGCAGTTCTTC.

V gene TRBV4-1 combines with J gene TRBJ1-2; 8 nucleotides align to TRBD1. The V gene's germline CDR1 is MGHRA and CDR2 YSYEKL. The ends lost 0 bases at V and 8 bases at J; junction bases unmatched: 5. The CDR3 has 14 residues. Here the CDR3 DNA reads TGCGCCAGCAGCCAAGACCCCAGGGGGCTCGGCTACACCTTC. Its protein product is CASSQDPRGLGYTF.

The V and J genes are TRBV30 and TRBJ2-5, with D possibly being TRBD2 (5 bases). Germline V gene sequence: CDR1 GTSNPN, CDR2 SVGIG (reference sequence). The CDR3 runs 12 residues. V was cut by 1 base and J by 11 bases, with 14 bases left in between. The CDR3 bases are TGTGCCTGGAGTGGACGAGTGGGAGAGCAGTACTTC. This translates into CAWSGRVGEQYF.

The rearrangement joins TRBV5-1 to TRBJ1-2, with 9 bases matching TRBD1. Trimming cost V 0 bases and J 12 bases; bases outside gene matches: 9. The CDR3 is made up of 14 amino acids. The germline V gene has CDR1 SGHRS and CDR2 YFSETQ. The CDR3 sequence: CASSLGTGGAGDTF. The CDR3 DNA sequence: TGCGCCAGCAGCTTGGGAACAGGGGGCGCCGGGGACACCTTC.

This chain links TRBV7-2 with TRBJ2-1; no clear D gene. The CDR3 is made up of 14 amino acids. With 1 base removed from V and 4 bases from J, the gap between germline ends came to 8 bases. Germline CDR1 and CDR2: SGHTA and FQGNSA. The CDR3 loop reads CASSLVGPYNEQFF. In DNA form, the CDR3 reads TGTGCCAGCAGCTTAGTCGGACCGTACAATGAGCAGTTCTTC.

The chain uses TRBV29-1 and TRBJ2-1; TRBD2 agrees at 11 bases. Trimming removed 5 bases from V and 3 bases from J; junction bases left unmatched: 9. Germline CDR1 reads SQVTM; CDR2 reads ANQGSEA. The CDR3 runs to 16 residues. The CDR3 DNA reads as TGCAGCGTTACAGAAACTAGCGGGAGAAGCTACAATGAGCAGTTCTTC. Translating it yields CSVTETSGRSYNEQFF.

This clone was observed many times. The chain employs TRBV2 and TRBJ1-4; 9 nucleotides align to TRBD1. From germline, CDR1 is SNHLY and CDR2 FYNNEI. V shed 3 bases and J 7 bases; nucleotides not matched to a gene: 6. The CDR3 totals 15 residues. The DNA for the CDR3 is TGTGCCAGCAGTGATTGGACAGGGGCCCGTGAAAAACTGTTTTTT. Translating gives CASSDWTGAREKLFF.

The table lists this clone with a few counts. The CDR3 reads CASSASGEDTQYF. The CDR3 coding sequence is TGTGCCAGCAGCGCGTCGGGGGAAGATACGCAGTATTTT. The rearrangement uses TRBV5-4 and TRBJ2-3, with D possibly being TRBD2 (6 bases). V was cut by 4 bases and J by 5 bases, with 11 bases left in between. This CDR3 spans 13 amino acids. Germline values: CDR1 SGHNT, CDR2 YYREEE (reference sequence).

This CDR3 reads CASSVVGQGFGGYTF. CDR3 coding DNA: TGTGCCAGCAGCGTAGTGGGACAGGGGTTTGGTGGCTACACCTTC. The J gene is TRBJ1-2, the V gene TRBV9; 10 nucleotides match TRBD1. This CDR3 contains 15 residues. CDR1 is SGDLS and CDR2 is YYNGEE in the germline V gene. V gave up 0 bases and J gave up 7 bases; unmatched junction bases: 6.

Here the CDR3 reads CASSDGPSRNEKLFF. DNA for the CDR3: TGTGCCAGCAGCGACGGACCTTCCAGGAATGAAAAACTGTTTTTT. The rearrangement joins TRBV7-8 to TRBJ1-4; D ambiguous. The CDR3 is 15 amino acids. The V end was cut by 5 bases, the J end by 5 bases, with 15 bases between. Germline V gene sequence: CDR1 SGHVS, CDR2 FQNEAQ.

The V call is TRBV7-2, the J call TRBJ2-2, with no clear D. Germline values: CDR1 SGHTA, CDR2 FQGNSA. The CDR3 has 14 amino acids. Trimming cost V 6 bases and J 0 bases, with 8 bases left between them. CDR3 bases: TGTGCCAGCAGTCTCCAGGCGAACACCGGGGAGCTGTTTTTT. This encodes CASSLQANTGELFF.

The V call is TRBV28, the J call TRBJ2-5, with D uncertain. Germline V CDR1 and CDR2: MDHEN, SYDVKM. The CDR3 totals 16 residues. V was cut by 6 bases and J by 2 bases, with 19 bases left in between. The CDR3, as DNA: TGTGCCAGCAGCCCCCCTTTTAATCCTACTCAAGAGACCCAGTACTTC. Translating gives CASSPPFNPTQETQYF.

This chain uses TRBV4-1 with TRBJ2-2; 9 bases line up with TRBD2. This CDR3 has 17 amino acids. J was trimmed by 1 base and V by 4 bases; bases with no gene match: 7. Germline V CDR1 and CDR2: MGHRA, YSYEKL. The CDR3 loop is CASSPIGTSRNTGELFF. CDR3 DNA: TGCGCCAGCAGCCCAATAGGGACTAGCCGGAACACCGGGGAGCTGTTTTTT.

About this clone itself: Other DNA sequences in this specimen translate into the identical CDR3. V is TRBV5-1 and J is TRBJ2-7; possibly TRBD1 for D (6 bases). From germline, CDR1 is SGHRS and CDR2 YFSETQ. V gave up 4 bases and J gave up 1 base, with 12 bases separating them. This CDR3 is built from 14 residues. CDR3 nucleotide sequence: TGCGCCAGCAGCCTAATGGACAGTTCCTACGAGCAGTACTTC. Translating gives CASSLMDSSYEQYF.

This chain joins TRBV4-3 and TRBJ2-7; tentative D call: TRBD2 (6 bases). Germline assignment: CDR1 LGHNA and CDR2 YSLEER. CDR3 length: 15 amino acids. Trimming shortened V by 2 bases and J by 4 bases, and 15 bases separated the two germline ends. CDR3 loop: CASSQKIGSTYEQYF. Here the CDR3 DNA reads TGCGCCAGCAGCCAAAAAATCGGGAGTACGTACGAGCAGTACTTC.

This chain joins TRBV30 and TRBJ2-1; D might be TRBD1 (5 bases). Trimming stripped 3 bases from V and 15 bases from J, with 15 bases between. Germline CDR1 and CDR2: GTSNPN and SVGIG (reference sequence). The CDR3 length is 11 residues. The CDR3 DNA reads as TGTGCCTGGAGCGTGGGTTTGGGGCGGTTCTTC. The encoded protein is CAWSVGLGRFF.

The chain links TRBV5-1 to TRBJ2-2; the match to TRBD1 covers 7 bases. CDR3 length equals 15 residues. After removal of 5 bases from V and 5 bases from J, the junction contained 9 bases not matched to a gene. The germline CDR1 and CDR2 sequences are SGHRS and YFSETQ. CDR3 in amino acids: CASRTDQTGTGELFF. CDR3 DNA sequence: TGCGCCAGCAGGACCGACCAGACAGGGACCGGGGAGCTGTTTTTT.

This rearrangement joins TRBV9 to TRBJ2-3; 7 nucleotides align to TRBD2. J gave up 1 base and V 1 base, and 6 bases lay outside the gene matches. The CDR3 loop spans 16 amino acids. Germline V lookup: CDR1 SGDLS, CDR2 YYNGEE. CDR3 bases: TGTGCCAGCAGCGTACAGTCCAGCGGGGGCACAGATACGCAGTATTTT. The encoded protein is CASSVQSSGGTDTQYF.

The chain has TRBV5-1 and TRBJ2-3; the match to TRBD2 covers 9 bases. This CDR3 is 18 amino acids long. The germline CDR1 and CDR2 sequences are SGHRS and YFSETQ. Germline trimming cut 0 bases from V and 3 bases from J; bases unmatched to any gene: 11. The CDR3 loop reads CASSLAMREGGGTDTQYF. CDR3 nucleotides: TGCGCCAGCAGCTTGGCGATGCGGGAGGGCGGTGGAACAGATACGCAGTATTTT. The full variable domain, completed using reference TRBV5-1 and TRBJ2-3, is KAGVTQTPRYLIKTRGQQVTLSCSPISGHRSVSWYQQTPGQGLQFLFEYFSETQRNKGNFPGRFSGRQFSNSRSEMNVSTLELGDSALYLCASSLAMREGGGTDTQYFGPGTRLTVL.

V is TRBV2 and J is TRBJ1-2; 9 positions match TRBD1. Germline values: CDR1 SNHLY, CDR2 FYNNEI. The CDR3 extends over 14 amino acids. V gave up 6 bases and J gave up 1 base; unmatched junction bases: 3. DNA for the CDR3: TGTGCCAGCAGCATGGACAGGGGTAACTATGGCTACACCTTC. Amino acids: CASSMDRGNYGYTF.

There are a few counts of this clone. J is TRBJ2-5 and V is TRBV11-2; 12 nucleotides align to TRBD2. V gave up 1 base and J gave up 2 bases; unmatched junction bases: 2. Germline V lookup: CDR1 SGHAT, CDR2 FQNNGV. The length of the CDR3 is 16 residues. In DNA form, the CDR3 reads TGTGCCAGCAGCTTAGTCCTAGCGGGGGGGCAAGAGACCCAGTACTTC. This codes for CASSLVLAGGQETQYF.

This clone was observed once. The chain carries TRBV28 and TRBJ1-5; the D is unclear. Germline lookup yields CDR1 MDHEN and CDR2 SYDVKM. Trimming cost V 6 bases and J 2 bases, with 17 bases left between them. The CDR3 extends over 16 amino acids. CDR3 DNA: TGTGCCAGCAGCCCTATAATGGGGATTGGCAATCAGCCCCAGCATTTT. It codes for CASSPIMGIGNQPQHF.

The J gene is TRBJ1-2, the V gene TRBV9; D might be TRBD1 (5 bases). The CDR3 contains 15 residues. CDR1 is SGDLS, CDR2 YYNGEE, per germline. Deletions cut 5 bases from V and 4 bases from J, with 18 bases between. CDR3 sequence: CASSGGAQGFYGYTF. As DNA, the CDR3 is TGTGCCAGCAGTGGGGGTGCCCAGGGTTTCTATGGCTACACCTTC. The full variable domain, in which reference TRBV9 and TRBJ1-2 provide the parts outside the CDR3, is DSGVTQTPKHLITATGQRVTLRCSPRSGDLSVYWYQQSLDQGLQFLIQYYNGEERAKGNILERFSAQQFPDLHSELNLSSLELGDSALYFCASSGGAQGFYGYTFGSGTRLTVV.

The chain couples TRBV11-2 to TRBJ2-1, with 7 bases that match TRBD2. V dropped 4 bases and J dropped 2; count of bases not matched to a gene: 8. The CDR3 totals 16 residues. Germline CDR1 reads SGHAT; CDR2 reads FQNNGV. CDR3 nucleotides: TGTGCCAGCAGCTCCCGGGAGGCTGGCACCTACAATGAGCAGTTCTTC. Its translation: CASSSREAGTYNEQFF.

A few counts support this clone. The rearrangement uses TRBV5-1 and TRBJ2-2; no reliable D call. The CDR3 consists of 13 residues. The V gene lost 6 bases and the J gene lost 1 base, with 7 bases spanning the gap. Looked up from germline, CDR1 is SGHRS and CDR2 is YFSETQ. This CDR3 is CASNPRNTGELFF. The CDR3 DNA reads TGCGCCAGCAACCCCAGGAACACCGGGGAGCTGTTTTTT.

The chain couples TRBV5-1 to TRBJ2-6; D not certain. Germline CDR1 and CDR2: SGHRS and YFSETQ. CDR3 size: 14 residues. Deletions cut 6 bases from V and 0 bases from J, with 7 bases between. The CDR3 is CASIDVSGANVLTF. In DNA form, the CDR3 reads TGCGCCAGCATCGACGTCTCTGGGGCCAACGTCCTGACTTTC.

This chain joins TRBV18 and TRBJ2-5, with 9 bases identical to TRBD1. The junction had 16 bases not matched to a gene; V was cut back by 6 bases and J by 11 bases. Germline assignment: CDR1 KGHSH and CDR2 LQKENI. The CDR3 consists of 15 residues. As DNA, the CDR3 is TGTGCCAGCTCCGAAGCGGACAGGGGACCTAATGGGCAGTACTTC. Amino acid sequence: CASSEADRGPNGQYF.

This clone was counted at least ten times. This chain uses TRBV4-2 with TRBJ1-6; TRBD1 matches 7 bases. Germline V gives CDR1 LGHNA, CDR2 YNFKEQ. V lost 0 bases, J lost 9 bases, and 5 bases stayed unmatched. The CDR3 has 15 residues. CDR3 amino acids: CASSQDADRRSPLHF. The CDR3 DNA reads as TGTGCCAGCAGCCAAGATGCGGACAGGCGTTCACCCCTCCACTTT.

The chain employs TRBV6-5 and TRBJ1-5; D possibly corresponds to TRBD1 (5 bases). Trimming shortened V by 2 bases and J by 2 bases, and 10 bases separated the two germline ends. Germline V gene lookup returns CDR1 MNHEY and CDR2 SVGAGI. CDR3 length equals 15 residues. The CDR3 region has the DNA TGTGCCAGCAGTTACGGGGGAAATGGCAATCAGCCCCAGCATTTT. It specifies CASSYGGNGNQPQHF.